This TCR beta chain emerged from a study of T cell responses to AZD1222 COVID-19 vaccine. This CDR3 spans 15 amino acids. Germline CDR1 and CDR2: MNHEY and SVGAGI. The V end was cut by 0 bases, the J end by 7 bases, with 12 bases between. TCRdb's table, derived via immunoSEQ multiplex PCR, lists solely in-frame clones and lacks some. The sample lists 150,000 to 160,000 clones, roughly nine tenths occurring once. V and J are TRBV6-5 and TRBJ2-2; tentatively, D is TRBD2 (6 bases). The TCR sequence derives from an adult in good health. Sequenced here: peripheral blood, sampled on day 0 of AZD1222 vaccination. CDR3: CASSYSPGAGGELFF. The CDR3 nucleotides are TGTGCCAGCAGTTACTCTCCGGGAGCGGGCGGGGAGCTGTTTTTT.